These 28 T cell receptor beta chains share one sample of origin, sequenced in a study of blood T cell repertoires in COVID-19. Using immunoSEQ multiplex PCR, the repertoire was profiled, and TCRdb retains in-frame clones only, with some absent. Of 130,000 or so clones in the sample, over 75% are singletons; the top ten hold roughly 1.5%. Specimen: peripheral blood. Receptors originate from a human donor in a cohort sampled during active COVID-19.

The J gene is TRBJ2-3, the V gene TRBV5-1; D may be TRBD2 (6 bases). V was cut by 0 bases and J by 0 bases, with 14 bases left in between. CDR1 SGHRS and CDR2 YFSETQ come from the germline V gene. The CDR3 length is 17 residues. CDR3 DNA sequence: TGCGCCAGCAGCTTGGGTCCTAGCGTAACTAGCACAGATACGCAGTATTTT. It yields the protein CASSLGPSVTSTDTQYF.

This rearrangement joins TRBV9 to TRBJ1-1, with D possibly matching TRBD1 (6 bases). Deletions cut 4 bases from V and 5 bases from J, with 15 bases between. CDR1 is SGDLS, CDR2 YYNGEE, per germline. The CDR3 is 14 amino acids. The CDR3: CASSPRQVITEAFF. The DNA for the CDR3 is TGTGCCAGCAGCCCCCGACAGGTTATTACTGAAGCTTTCTTT.

This sequence joins TRBV7-3 and TRBJ2-1; 9 bases align to TRBD2. Germline V CDR1 and CDR2: SGHTA, FQGTGA. V shed 1 base, J shed 7 bases, and the junction held 5 bases outside the gene matches. The CDR3 sequence is 15 residues long. This CDR3 is CASSLIAGVGNEQFF. For the CDR3, the DNA is TGTGCCAGCAGCTTAATAGCGGGAGTGGGGAATGAGCAGTTCTTC.

This clone was observed once. The V gene is TRBV7-8, the J gene TRBJ2-5, with 13 bases aligning to TRBD2. Germline V gene lookup returns CDR1 SGHVS and CDR2 FQNEAQ. V shed 5 bases and J 5 bases; nucleotides not matched to a gene: 5. This CDR3 has 15 residues. The CDR3 sequence: CASSLGTSGIETQYF. In nucleotides, the CDR3 is TGTGCCAGCAGCCTCGGGACTAGCGGGATCGAGACCCAGTACTTC. Together with reference TRBV7-8 and TRBJ2-5, the CDR3 gives the full variable domain: GAGVSQSPRYKVAKRGQDVALRCDPISGHVSLFWYQQALGQGPEFLTYFQNEAQLDKSGLPSDRFFAERPEGSVSTLKIQRTQQEDSAVYLCASSLGTSGIETQYFGPGTRLLVL.

This clone was counted once. This same CDR3 is encoded by further DNA sequences in the sample. In nucleotides, the CDR3 is TGTGCCAGCAGTTACTCGGGGAGGCGGAACACTGAAGCTTTCTTT. Protein product: CASSYSGRRNTEAFF. This chain links TRBV6-5 with TRBJ1-1; D ambiguous. The length of the CDR3 is 15 residues. Trimming removed 0 bases from V and 1 base from J, with 9 bases in between. Per germline, CDR1 MNHEY and CDR2 SVGAGI.

The V gene is TRBV25-1, the J gene TRBJ2-2; 11 bases match TRBD2. The J segment lost 4 bases and the V segment lost 5 bases, leaving 6 bases of the junction unmatched. The CDR3 is 16 amino acids. Germline lookup yields CDR1 MGHDK and CDR2 SYGVNS. The chain's CDR3 is CASSPVAGGLTGELFF. For the CDR3, the DNA is TGTGCCAGCAGTCCTGTAGCGGGAGGGCTCACCGGGGAGCTGTTTTTT.

For the CDR3, the DNA is TGTGCCAGCTCGTCGTCCCTAAATGGCAATCAGCCCCAGCATTTT. Amino acids: CASSSSLNGNQPQHF. The rearrangement joins TRBV27 to TRBJ1-5; D gene unclear. V was shortened by 8 bases and J by 2 bases, with 16 bases between the two germline ends. This CDR3 has 15 residues. Germline assignment: CDR1 MNHEY and CDR2 SMNVEV (reference sequence).

The chain carries TRBV5-1 and TRBJ2-7; 9 nucleotides line up with TRBD1. J lost 4 bases, V lost 4 bases, and 6 bases had no gene match. The germline gives CDR1 SGHRS, CDR2 YFSETQ. The CDR3 spans 14 residues. Written as DNA, the CDR3 is TGCGCCAGCAGCGCAACCGGGACAGGGTACGAGCAGTACTTC. Translation gives CASSATGTGYEQYF.

The J gene is TRBJ2-6, the V gene TRBV4-3, with 10 bases lining up with TRBD1. CDR1 is LGHNA, CDR2 YSLEER, per germline. The CDR3 sequence is 19 residues long. The trim removed 3 bases at V and 0 bases at J, leaving 8 bases unmatched. CDR3 residues: CASSQRGDRGLSGANVLTF. DNA of the CDR3: TGCGCCAGCAGCCAGAGGGGGGACAGGGGCCTCTCTGGGGCCAACGTCCTGACTTTC.

The chain employs TRBV6-5 and TRBJ1-4; possible D gene TRBD1, 6 bases. The CDR3 contains 15 residues. Deletions cut 7 bases from V and 7 bases from J, with 19 bases between. Germline V gives CDR1 MNHEY, CDR2 SVGAGI. The CDR3 DNA is TGTGCCAGCACTTCCAGGGGACGAGGGGGTGAAAAACTGTTTTTT. Protein: CASTSRGRGGEKLFF.

The V and J genes are TRBV4-2 and TRBJ2-5, with unresolved D. The V end was cut by 4 bases, the J end by 2 bases, with 8 bases between. Germline V gives CDR1 LGHNA, CDR2 YNFKEQ. CDR3 size: 13 residues. This CDR3 is CASSRGDQETQYF. Written as DNA, the CDR3 is TGTGCCAGCAGCCGTGGAGATCAAGAGACCCAGTACTTC.

V gene TRBV11-2 combines with J gene TRBJ2-1; maybe TRBD1 (5 bases). This CDR3 region has 14 residues. Germline V lookup: CDR1 SGHAT, CDR2 FQNNGV. V was pared by 4 bases and J by 9 bases, with 16 bases between. This CDR3 reads CASSSQPGPGEQFF. The CDR3 DNA reads as TGTGCCAGCAGCTCACAGCCAGGGCCCGGTGAGCAGTTCTTC. Using reference TRBV11-2 and TRBJ2-1 for the parts outside the CDR3, the full variable domain is EAGVAQSPRYKIIEKRQSVAFWCNPISGHATLYWYQQILGQGPKLLIQFQNNGVVDDSQLPKDRFSAERLKGVDSTLKIQPAKLEDSAVYLCASSSQPGPGEQFFGPGTRLTVL.

The chain employs TRBV5-1 and TRBJ1-5; 8 bases align to TRBD1. The length of the CDR3 is 14 residues. Germline V gene sequence: CDR1 SGHRS, CDR2 YFSETQ. The junction had 7 bases not matched to a gene; V was cut back by 4 bases and J by 7 bases. The CDR3 sequence is CASSTGQDGQPQHF. CDR3 coding DNA: TGCGCCAGCAGCACGGGACAGGATGGACAGCCCCAGCATTTT.

This chain links TRBV5-6 with TRBJ1-5; 7 bases match TRBD1. Germline CDR1 is SGHDT and CDR2 is YYEEEE. Trimming cost V 2 bases and J 4 bases; bases outside gene matches: 3. This CDR3 has 14 residues. The CDR3: CASSLWDRNQPQHF. In DNA form, the CDR3 reads TGTGCCAGCAGCTTATGGGACAGAAATCAGCCCCAGCATTTT.

The chain is built from TRBV6-5 and TRBJ2-3, with D possibly TRBD2 on 6 matching bases. Germline V lookup: CDR1 MNHEY, CDR2 SVGAGI. The V end lost 5 bases, the J end lost 2 bases, and 14 bases lay between the germline ends. The CDR3 has 15 residues. The CDR3 DNA is TGTGCCAGCAGTCCAGGGAGGAGGGACACAGATACGCAGTATTTT. It is translated as CASSPGRRDTDTQYF.

This chain joins TRBV7-6 and TRBJ2-7, with unresolved D. The CDR3 extends over 14 amino acids. Trimming left V 5 bases short and J 2 bases short, with 13 bases between. Looked up from germline, CDR1 is SGHVS and CDR2 is FNYEAQ. The CDR3 DNA sequence: TGTGCCAGCAGCACCGGGTCCAACACCTACGAGCAGTACTTC. This codes for CASSTGSNTYEQYF. The variable domain in full, with the rest retrieved from reference TRBV7-6 and TRBJ2-7, is GAGVSQSPRYKVTKRGQDVALRCDPISGHVSLYWYRQALGQGPEFLTYFNYEAQQDKSGLPNDRFSAERPEGSISTLTIQRTEQRDSAMYRCASSTGSNTYEQYFGPGTRLTVT.

As to this clone: An end of the junction differs from the germline gene, which may be a read error. The chain recombines TRBV7-7 with TRBJ2-2; 8 nucleotides match TRBD1. Germline assignment: CDR1 SSHAT and CDR2 FNYEAQ (reference sequence). The CDR3 has 15 amino acids. The CDR3 loop is CASSGQGMDTGELFF. In nucleotides, the CDR3 is TGTGCTAGCAGCGGACAGGGAATGGACACCGGGGAGCTGTTTTTT.

This chain uses TRBV9 with TRBJ2-6; 8 bases line up with TRBD1. CDR1 and CDR2 from the germline V gene are SGDLS and YYNGEE. This CDR3 comprises 17 residues. Trimming removed 4 bases from V and 4 bases from J; junction bases left unmatched: 10. Written as DNA, the CDR3 is TGTGCCAGCAGCCCCCAGCAGGGGGCGGAAGGGGCCAACGTCCTGACTTTC. Translating gives CASSPQQGAEGANVLTF.

This chain's CDR3 is CASSLKLGLGADTQYF. Here the CDR3 DNA reads TGTGCCAGCAGCTTAAAACTGGGACTCGGGGCAGATACGCAGTATTTT. This chain uses TRBV7-3 with TRBJ2-3; a weak D match, TRBD2 (6 bases). Germline CDR1 SGHTA, CDR2 FQGTGA. The V end lost 1 base, the J end lost 4 bases, and 15 bases lay between the germline ends. There are 16 residues in the CDR3.

J is TRBJ1-4 and V is TRBV12-3 or TRBV12-4; no clear D. The ends were cut back, 6 bases at V and 13 bases at J, with 15 bases in the middle. The CDR3 has 12 amino acids. CDR3 DNA sequence: TGTGCCAGCAGCCACCCTGGCTCGGGACTGTTTTTT. This encodes CASSHPGSGLFF.

V usage is TRBV18 and J usage is TRBJ1-1; 7 positions agree with TRBD1. V shed 6 bases, J shed 6 bases, and the junction held 10 bases outside the gene matches. From germline, CDR1 is KGHSH and CDR2 LQKENI. The CDR3 runs 14 residues. The CDR3 DNA follows: TGTGCCAGCTCCACTGTAGGGGGCGCGGCTGAAGCTTTCTTT. Translated: CASSTVGGAAEAFF.

The J gene is TRBJ2-1, the V gene TRBV7-2; the match to TRBD2 covers 11 bases. The CDR3 runs to 15 residues. The J segment lost 10 bases and the V segment lost 5 bases, leaving 10 bases of the junction unmatched. The V gene's germline CDR1 is SGHTA and CDR2 FQGNSA. CDR3 nucleotides: TGTGCCAGCAGCCCCTTAGCGGGGGGGGTTTTAGAGCAGTTCTTC. This gives the protein CASSPLAGGVLEQFF.

This clone was counted once. The chain couples TRBV19 to TRBJ2-1; maybe TRBD2 (5 bases). Looked up from germline, CDR1 is LNHDA and CDR2 is SQIVND (reference sequence). The CDR3 has 15 residues. The germline V and J ends were trimmed by 5 bases and 0 bases, with 11 bases remaining between them. The CDR3 loop reads CASSVSGYSYNEQFF. The DNA for the CDR3 is TGTGCCAGTAGTGTAAGCGGTTACTCCTACAATGAGCAGTTCTTC.

V usage is TRBV28 and J usage is TRBJ1-6; 7 positions agree with TRBD1. CDR1 is MDHEN, CDR2 SYDVKM, per germline. V trimming: 5 bases; J trimming: 9 bases; junction bases outside the gene matches: 7. CDR3 length: 14 residues. The chain's CDR3 is CASSRDRESSPLHF. The CDR3, as DNA: TGTGCCAGCAGTCGCGACAGGGAAAGTTCACCCCTCCACTTT. Full variable domain (missing parts from reference TRBV28 and TRBJ1-6): DVKVTQSSRYLVKRTGEKVFLECVQDMDHENMFWYRQDPGLGLRLIYFSYDVKMKEKGDIPEGYSVSREKKERFSLILESASTNQTSMYLCASSRDRESSPLHFGNGTRLTVT.

This clone has just a few counts. The V call is TRBV6-6, the J call TRBJ2-2; 8 bases map to TRBD1. CDR3 length: 13 residues. V lost 6 bases, J lost 4 bases, and 1 base stayed unmatched. Germline V gene data show CDR1 as MNHNY and CDR2 as SVGAGI (reference sequence). The CDR3 DNA is TGTGCCAGCAGCGACAGGGGCACCGGGGAGCTGTTTTTT. Residues: CASSDRGTGELFF.

This chain links TRBV15 with TRBJ2-3; 11 bases line up with TRBD2. Germline assignment: CDR1 LNHNV and CDR2 YYDKDF (reference sequence). The CDR3 is 17 amino acids. V shed 0 bases and J 6 bases; nucleotides not matched to a gene: 8. In nucleotides, the CDR3 is TGTGCCACCAGCAGAGATCCTAGCGGGAGGAAAAAGGATACGCAGTATTTT. It translates to CATSRDPSGRKKDTQYF.

This clone was detected only a few times. CDR3 amino acids: CASNRRLVSPYNEQFF. In DNA, the CDR3 is TGTGCCAGCAACCGTCGACTAGTATCTCCCTACAATGAGCAGTTCTTC. This rearrangement joins TRBV9 to TRBJ2-1; perhaps TRBD2 as D (6 bases). The CDR3 loop spans 16 amino acids. Germline CDR1 SGDLS, CDR2 YYNGEE. The V end was cut by 6 bases, the J end by 2 bases, with 18 bases between.

CDR3 protein: CASSPGQDYQPQHF. In DNA, the CDR3 is TGTGCCAGCAGCCCTGGACAGGACTATCAGCCCCAGCATTTT. The chain joins TRBV7-9 to TRBJ1-5; TRBD1 aligns across 7 bases. This CDR3 region has 14 residues. J lost 5 bases, V lost 5 bases, and 6 bases had no gene match. Per the germline V gene, CDR1 is SEHNR and CDR2 is FQNEAQ (reference sequence).